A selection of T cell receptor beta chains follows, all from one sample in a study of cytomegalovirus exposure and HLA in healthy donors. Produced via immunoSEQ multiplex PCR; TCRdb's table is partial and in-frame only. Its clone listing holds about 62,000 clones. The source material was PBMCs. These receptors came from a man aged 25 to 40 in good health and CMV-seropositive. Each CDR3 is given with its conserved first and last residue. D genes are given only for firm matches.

cdr3_aa: CASSFGGFNQPQHF; cdr3_nt: TGTGCCAGCAGCTTTGGGGGGTTCAATCAGCCCCAGCATTTT; cdr3_length: 14; j_call: TRBJ1-5; v_call: TRBV7-9; d_call: -
cdr3_aa: CASSSLAGGPVNEQFF; cdr3_nt: TGCGCCAGCAGCTCCTTAGCGGGGGGGCCGGTGAATGAGCAGTTCTTC; cdr3_length: 16; j_call: TRBJ2-1; v_call: TRBV5-1; d_call: TRBD2
cdr3_aa: CATSRGGGGGTDTQYF; cdr3_nt: TGTGCCACCAGCAGAGGGGGCGGGGGGGGCACAGATACGCAGTATTTT; cdr3_length: 16; j_call: TRBJ2-3; v_call: TRBV15; d_call: TRBD2
cdr3_aa: CAWRSGPVTGEGNYGYTF; cdr3_nt: TGTGCCTGGAGGAGTGGGCCGGTGACAGGGGAGGGGAACTATGGCTACACCTTC; cdr3_length: 18; j_call: TRBJ1-2; v_call: TRBV30; d_call: TRBD1
cdr3_aa: CASSQRQGSSNYGYTF; cdr3_nt: TGTGCCAGCAGTCAGCGACAGGGTAGTTCTAACTATGGCTACACCTTC; cdr3_length: 16; j_call: TRBJ1-2; v_call: TRBV7-9; d_call: TRBD1
cdr3_aa: CASSDGQGAADTQYF; cdr3_nt: TGTGCCAGCAGTGACGGACAGGGGGCTGCAGATACGCAGTATTTT; cdr3_length: 15; j_call: TRBJ2-3; v_call: TRBV6-4; d_call: TRBD1
cdr3_aa: CASSIDRGFEGSETQYF; cdr3_nt: TGTGCCAGTAGTATAGATCGGGGTTTCGAGGGATCGGAGACCCAGTACTTC; cdr3_length: 17; j_call: TRBJ2-5; v_call: TRBV19; d_call: -
cdr3_aa: CASSPLGDNLIF; cdr3_nt: TGTGCCAGCAGCCCATTGGGGGACAATCTCATCTTC; cdr3_length: 12; j_call: TRBJ1-2; v_call: TRBV7-2; d_call: -
cdr3_aa: CASSPSTSYEQYF; cdr3_nt: TGTGCCAGCAGTCCCAGTACCTCCTACGAGCAGTACTTC; cdr3_length: 13; j_call: TRBJ2-7; v_call: TRBV6-1; d_call: -
cdr3_aa: CASSFGQGSYEQYF; cdr3_nt: TGTGCCAGCAGCTTTGGACAGGGCTCCTACGAGCAGTACTTC; cdr3_length: 14; j_call: TRBJ2-7; v_call: TRBV7-3; d_call: TRBD1
cdr3_aa: CASSSGTEENIQYF; cdr3_nt: TGCGCCAGCAGCTCCGGGACAGAGGAAAACATTCAGTACTTC; cdr3_length: 14; j_call: TRBJ2-4; v_call: TRBV5-1; d_call: TRBD1
cdr3_aa: CASMGAGGVGTQYF; cdr3_nt: TGTGCCAGTATGGGAGCGGGAGGGGTAGGGACCCAGTACTTC; cdr3_length: 14; j_call: TRBJ2-5; v_call: TRBV19; d_call: TRBD2
cdr3_aa: CATSRGPRDQETQYF; cdr3_nt: TGTGCCACCAGCAGAGGTCCGAGGGACCAAGAGACCCAGTACTTC; cdr3_length: 15; j_call: TRBJ2-5; v_call: TRBV15; d_call: -
cdr3_aa: CASSLEARWAEAFF; cdr3_nt: TGTGCCAGCAGCTTGGAAGCTCGGTGGGCCGAAGCTTTCTTT; cdr3_length: 14; j_call: TRBJ1-1; v_call: TRBV5-5; d_call: -
cdr3_aa: CAWSVNQGDGYTF; cdr3_nt: TGTGCCTGGAGTGTGAATCAGGGGGATGGCTACACCTTC; cdr3_length: 13; j_call: TRBJ1-2; v_call: TRBV30; d_call: TRBD1
cdr3_aa: CSAPTGNEQFF; cdr3_nt: TGCAGTGCCCCCACTGGCAATGAGCAGTTCTTC; cdr3_length: 11; j_call: TRBJ2-1; v_call: TRBV20-1; d_call: -
cdr3_aa: CASSLESGAGAYNEQFF; cdr3_nt: TGTGCCAGCAGCTTAGAGTCCGGGGCGGGAGCTTACAATGAGCAGTTCTTC; cdr3_length: 17; j_call: TRBJ2-1; v_call: TRBV7-2; d_call: TRBD2
cdr3_aa: CASSDALTGGAYEQYF; cdr3_nt: TGTGCCAGCAGCGACGCCTTGACAGGGGGAGCCTACGAGCAGTACTTC; cdr3_length: 16; j_call: TRBJ2-7; v_call: TRBV7-9; d_call: TRBD1
cdr3_aa: CASVGPLINYGYTF; cdr3_nt: TGTGCCAGCGTGGGGCCACTTATTAACTATGGCTACACCTTC; cdr3_length: 14; j_call: TRBJ1-2; v_call: TRBV7-9; d_call: -
cdr3_aa: CATAAGLTNNSPLHF; cdr3_nt: TGTGCCACCGCAGCGGGGCTTACGAATAATTCACCCCTCCACTTT; cdr3_length: 15; j_call: TRBJ1-6; v_call: TRBV15; d_call: -
cdr3_aa: CASSVAQAYTEAFF; cdr3_nt: TGTGCCAGCAGCGTAGCGCAGGCCTACACTGAAGCTTTCTTT; cdr3_length: 14; j_call: TRBJ1-1; v_call: TRBV9; d_call: -
cdr3_aa: CAWSSSGANVLTF; cdr3_nt: TGTGCCTGGAGCTCCTCTGGGGCCAACGTCCTGACTTTC; cdr3_length: 13; j_call: TRBJ2-6; v_call: TRBV30; d_call: -
cdr3_aa: CAWSGGTAHRHF; cdr3_nt: TGTGCCTGGAGTGGCGGGACGGCCCATAGACACTTC; cdr3_length: 12; j_call: TRBJ2-7; v_call: TRBV30; d_call: -
cdr3_aa: CASSFTEGDQAFF; cdr3_nt: TGCGCCAGCAGTTTCACAGAGGGGGATCAAGCTTTCTTT; cdr3_length: 13; j_call: TRBJ1-1; v_call: TRBV5-1; d_call: -
cdr3_aa: CASSLSDEYEQYF; cdr3_nt: TGTGCCAGCAGCTTGAGCGACGAATACGAGCAGTACTTC; cdr3_length: 13; j_call: TRBJ2-7; v_call: TRBV13; d_call: -
cdr3_aa: CAWSPGLPTRADTQYF; cdr3_nt: TGTGCCTGGAGTCCGGGACTTCCGACGAGGGCAGATACGCAGTATTTT; cdr3_length: 16; j_call: TRBJ2-3; v_call: TRBV30; d_call: -
cdr3_aa: CASSWRVQGYNEQFF; cdr3_nt: TGTGCCAGCAGCTGGCGCGTTCAGGGGTACAATGAGCAGTTCTTC; cdr3_length: 15; j_call: TRBJ2-1; v_call: TRBV11-2; d_call: -